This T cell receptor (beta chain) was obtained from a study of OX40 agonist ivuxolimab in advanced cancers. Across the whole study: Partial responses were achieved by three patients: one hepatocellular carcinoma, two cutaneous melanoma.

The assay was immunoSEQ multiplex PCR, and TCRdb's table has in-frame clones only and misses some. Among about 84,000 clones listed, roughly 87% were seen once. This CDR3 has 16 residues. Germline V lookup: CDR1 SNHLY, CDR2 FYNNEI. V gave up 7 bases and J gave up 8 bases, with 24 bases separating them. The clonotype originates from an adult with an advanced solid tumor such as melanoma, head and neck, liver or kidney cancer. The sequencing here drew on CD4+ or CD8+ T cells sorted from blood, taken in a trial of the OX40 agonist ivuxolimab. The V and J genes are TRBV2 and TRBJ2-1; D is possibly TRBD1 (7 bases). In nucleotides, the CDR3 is TGTGCCAGCATGAAAGAGACAGGGAGGATGAAGGATGAGCAGTTCTTC. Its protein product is CASMKETGRMKDEQFF.